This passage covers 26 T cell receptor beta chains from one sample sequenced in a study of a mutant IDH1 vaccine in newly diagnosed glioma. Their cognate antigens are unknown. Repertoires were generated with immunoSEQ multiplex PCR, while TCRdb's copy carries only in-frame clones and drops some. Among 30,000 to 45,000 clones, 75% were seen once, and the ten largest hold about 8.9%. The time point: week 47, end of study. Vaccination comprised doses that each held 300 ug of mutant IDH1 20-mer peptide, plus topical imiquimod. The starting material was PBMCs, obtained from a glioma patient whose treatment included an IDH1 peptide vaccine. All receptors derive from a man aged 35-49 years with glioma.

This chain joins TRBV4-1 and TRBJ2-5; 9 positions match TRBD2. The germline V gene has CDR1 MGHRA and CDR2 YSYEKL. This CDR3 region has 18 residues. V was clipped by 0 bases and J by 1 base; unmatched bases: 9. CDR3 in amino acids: CASSQDQEASGVQETQYF. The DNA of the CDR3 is TGCGCCAGCAGCCAAGATCAAGAAGCTAGCGGGGTCCAAGAGACCCAGTACTTC.

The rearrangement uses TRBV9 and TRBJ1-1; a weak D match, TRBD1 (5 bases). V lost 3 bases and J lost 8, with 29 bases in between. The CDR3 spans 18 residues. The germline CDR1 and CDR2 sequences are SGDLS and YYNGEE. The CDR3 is CASSGRDLRGAGGGEAFF. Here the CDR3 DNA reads TGTGCCAGCAGCGGAAGGGACCTCCGAGGCGCGGGGGGAGGAGAAGCTTTCTTT.

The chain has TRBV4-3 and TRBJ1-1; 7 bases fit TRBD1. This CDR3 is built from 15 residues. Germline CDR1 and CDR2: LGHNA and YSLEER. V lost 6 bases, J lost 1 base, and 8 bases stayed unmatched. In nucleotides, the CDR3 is TGCGCCAGCAGTCCTCGGGACAGCCAGAACACTGAAGCTTTCTTT. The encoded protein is CASSPRDSQNTEAFF.

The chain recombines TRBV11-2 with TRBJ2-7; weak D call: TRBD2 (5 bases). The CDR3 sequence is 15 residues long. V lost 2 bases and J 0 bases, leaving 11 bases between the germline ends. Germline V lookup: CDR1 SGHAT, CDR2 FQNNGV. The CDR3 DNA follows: TGTGCCAGCAGCTTAACCGGAGCGGCCTCCTACGAGCAGTACTTC. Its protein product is CASSLTGAASYEQYF. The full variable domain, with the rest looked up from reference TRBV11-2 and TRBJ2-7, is EAGVAQSPRYKIIEKRQSVAFWCNPISGHATLYWYQQILGQGPKLLIQFQNNGVVDDSQLPKDRFSAERLKGVDSTLKIQPAKLEDSAVYLCASSLTGAASYEQYFGPGTRLTVT.

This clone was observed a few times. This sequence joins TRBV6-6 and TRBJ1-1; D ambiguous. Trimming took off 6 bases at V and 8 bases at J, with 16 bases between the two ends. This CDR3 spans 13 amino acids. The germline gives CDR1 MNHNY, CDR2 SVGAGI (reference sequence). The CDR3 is CASRGERGREAFF. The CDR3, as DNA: TGTGCCAGCAGAGGAGAACGAGGACGGGAAGCTTTCTTT.

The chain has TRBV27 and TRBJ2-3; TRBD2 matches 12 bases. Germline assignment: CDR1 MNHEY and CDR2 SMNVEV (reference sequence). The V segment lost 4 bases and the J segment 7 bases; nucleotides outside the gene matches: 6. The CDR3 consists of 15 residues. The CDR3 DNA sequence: TGTGCCAGCAGTTCCGGACTAGCGGGAAGAAATACGCAGTATTTT. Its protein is CASSSGLAGRNTQYF.

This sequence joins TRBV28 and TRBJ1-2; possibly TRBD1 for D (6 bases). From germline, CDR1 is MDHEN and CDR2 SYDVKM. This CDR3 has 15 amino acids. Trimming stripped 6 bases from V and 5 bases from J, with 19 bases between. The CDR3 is CASSLEGGNGYGYTF. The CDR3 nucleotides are TGTGCCAGCAGCCTTGAGGGGGGAAACGGGTATGGCTACACCTTC.

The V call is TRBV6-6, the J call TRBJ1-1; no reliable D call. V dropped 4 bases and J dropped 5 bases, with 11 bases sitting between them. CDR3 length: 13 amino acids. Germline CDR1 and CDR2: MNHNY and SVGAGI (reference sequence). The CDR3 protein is CASSWNTETEAFF. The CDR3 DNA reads TGTGCCAGCAGTTGGAATACAGAGACTGAAGCTTTCTTT.

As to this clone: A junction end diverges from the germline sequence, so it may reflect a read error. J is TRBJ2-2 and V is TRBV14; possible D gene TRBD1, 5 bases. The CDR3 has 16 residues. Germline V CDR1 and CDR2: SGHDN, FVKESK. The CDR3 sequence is CTSSRSLGRFTGELFF. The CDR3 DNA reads TGTACCAGCAGCCGAAGCCTGGGGCGATTCACCGGGGAGCTGTTTTTT.

The CDR3 nucleotides read TGCGCCAGCAGCCAAGGCCACCATCGGGACAGGGGGTATGGCTACACCTTC. Translation gives CASSQGHHRDRGYGYTF. The V call is TRBV4-1, the J call TRBJ1-2; TRBD1 agrees at 11 bases. J lost 5 bases, V lost 1 base, and 9 bases had no gene match. Germline CDR1 and CDR2: MGHRA and YSYEKL. The CDR3 runs to 17 residues.

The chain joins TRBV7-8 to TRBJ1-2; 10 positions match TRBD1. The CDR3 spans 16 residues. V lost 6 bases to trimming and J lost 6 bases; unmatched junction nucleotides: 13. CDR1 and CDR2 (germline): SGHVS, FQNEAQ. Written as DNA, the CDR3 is TGTGCCAGCAGTTCCAGTAGGACAGGGGGAGTGGATGGCTACACCTTC. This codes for CASSSSRTGGVDGYTF.

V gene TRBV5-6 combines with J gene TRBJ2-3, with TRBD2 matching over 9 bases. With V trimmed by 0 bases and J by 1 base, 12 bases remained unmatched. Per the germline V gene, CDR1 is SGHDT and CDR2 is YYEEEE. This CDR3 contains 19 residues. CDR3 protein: CASSLELAGHLEGTDTQYF. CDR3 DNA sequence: TGTGCCAGCAGCTTGGAACTAGCGGGCCACCTTGAGGGCACAGATACGCAGTATTTT.

The CDR3 here is CASSYSRAPSGNTIYF. The CDR3 coding sequence is TGTGCCAGCAGTTACTCGAGGGCACCGTCTGGAAACACCATATATTTT. The rearrangement uses TRBV6-5 and TRBJ1-3; no clear D. V was pared by 0 bases and J by 1 base, with 10 bases between. The germline gives CDR1 MNHEY, CDR2 SVGAGI. The CDR3 has 16 residues.

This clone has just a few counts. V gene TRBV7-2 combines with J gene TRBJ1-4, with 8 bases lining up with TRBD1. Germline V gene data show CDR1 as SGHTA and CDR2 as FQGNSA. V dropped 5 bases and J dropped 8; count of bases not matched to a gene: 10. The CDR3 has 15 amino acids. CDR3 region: CASSARTGLEEKLFF. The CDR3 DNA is TGTGCCAGCAGCGCCCGGACAGGGTTGGAGGAAAAACTGTTTTTT. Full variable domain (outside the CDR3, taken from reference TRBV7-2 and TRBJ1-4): GAGVSQSPSNKVTEKGKDVELRCDPISGHTALYWYRQSLGQGLEFLIYFQGNSAPDKSGLPSDRFSAERTGGSVSTLTIQRTQQEDSAVYLCASSARTGLEEKLFFGSGTQLSVL.

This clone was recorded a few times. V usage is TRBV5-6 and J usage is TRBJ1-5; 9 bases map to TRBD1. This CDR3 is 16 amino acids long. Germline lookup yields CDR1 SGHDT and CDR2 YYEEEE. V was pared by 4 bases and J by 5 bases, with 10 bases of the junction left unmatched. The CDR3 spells CASSTGTGSMDQPQHF. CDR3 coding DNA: TGTGCCAGCAGCACAGGGACAGGGAGTATGGATCAGCCCCAGCATTTT. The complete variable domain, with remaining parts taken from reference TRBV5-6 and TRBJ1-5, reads DAGVTQSPTHLIKTRGQQVTLRCSPKSGHDTVSWYQQALGQGPQFIFQYYEEEERQRGNFPDRFSGHQFPNYSSELNVNALLLGDSALYLCASSTGTGSMDQPQHFGDGTRLSIL.

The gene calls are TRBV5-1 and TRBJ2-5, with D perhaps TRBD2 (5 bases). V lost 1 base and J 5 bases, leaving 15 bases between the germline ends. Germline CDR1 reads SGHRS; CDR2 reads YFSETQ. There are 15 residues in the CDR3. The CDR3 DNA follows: TGCGCCAGCAGCTTGTCAGGCTCCCCGGGGGAGACCCAGTACTTC. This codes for CASSLSGSPGETQYF.

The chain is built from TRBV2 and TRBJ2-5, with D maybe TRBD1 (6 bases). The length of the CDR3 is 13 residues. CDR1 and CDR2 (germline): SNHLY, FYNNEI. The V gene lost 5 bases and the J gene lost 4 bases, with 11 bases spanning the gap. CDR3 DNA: TGTGCCAGCAGTTTCAACAGGGCAGAGACCCAGTACTTC. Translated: CASSFNRAETQYF.

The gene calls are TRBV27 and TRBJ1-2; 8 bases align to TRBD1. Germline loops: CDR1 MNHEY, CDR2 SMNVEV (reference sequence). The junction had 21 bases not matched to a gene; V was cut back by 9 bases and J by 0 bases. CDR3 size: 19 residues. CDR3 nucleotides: TGTGCCAGTCCGGGACAGGTAACCAATTTACTCTATTCTAACTATGGCTACACCTTC. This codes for CASPGQVTNLLYSNYGYTF.

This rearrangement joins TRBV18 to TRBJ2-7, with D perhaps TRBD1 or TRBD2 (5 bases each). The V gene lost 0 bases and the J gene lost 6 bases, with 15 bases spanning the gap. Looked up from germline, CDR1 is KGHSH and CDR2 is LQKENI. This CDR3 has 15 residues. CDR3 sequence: CASSPPGQEALEQYF. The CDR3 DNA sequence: TGTGCCAGCTCACCACCGGGGCAGGAGGCCCTCGAGCAGTACTTC. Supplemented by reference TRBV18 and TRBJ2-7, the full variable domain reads NAGVMQNPRHLVRRRGQEARLRCSPMKGHSHVYWYRQLPEEGLKFMVYLQKENIIDESGMPKERFSAEFPKEGPSILRIQQVVRGDSAAYFCASSPPGQEALEQYFGPGTRLTVT.

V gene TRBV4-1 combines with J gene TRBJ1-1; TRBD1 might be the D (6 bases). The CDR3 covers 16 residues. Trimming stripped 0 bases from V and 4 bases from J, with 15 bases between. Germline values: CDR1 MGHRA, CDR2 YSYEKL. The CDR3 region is CASSQEPEGGGTEAFF. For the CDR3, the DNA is TGCGCCAGCAGCCAAGAGCCGGAGGGGGGGGGCACTGAAGCTTTCTTT.

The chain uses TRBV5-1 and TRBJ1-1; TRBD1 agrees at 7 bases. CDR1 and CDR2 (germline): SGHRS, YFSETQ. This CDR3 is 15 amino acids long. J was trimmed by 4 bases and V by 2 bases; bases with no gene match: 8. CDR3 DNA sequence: TGCGCCAGCAGCTTCGGACAGGTTTTGGGCACTGAAGCTTTCTTT. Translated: CASSFGQVLGTEAFF.

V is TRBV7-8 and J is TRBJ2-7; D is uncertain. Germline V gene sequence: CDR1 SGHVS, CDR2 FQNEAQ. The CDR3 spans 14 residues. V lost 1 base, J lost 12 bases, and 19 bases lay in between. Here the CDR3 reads CASSLVNMWEPLYF. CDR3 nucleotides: TGTGCCAGCAGCTTAGTGAATATGTGGGAACCTCTGTACTTC.

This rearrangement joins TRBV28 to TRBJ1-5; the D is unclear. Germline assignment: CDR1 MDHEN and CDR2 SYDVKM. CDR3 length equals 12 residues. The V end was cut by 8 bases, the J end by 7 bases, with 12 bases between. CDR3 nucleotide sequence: TGTGCCAGCTCACTTCGGGAACAGCCCCAGCATTTT. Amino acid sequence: CASSLREQPQHF.

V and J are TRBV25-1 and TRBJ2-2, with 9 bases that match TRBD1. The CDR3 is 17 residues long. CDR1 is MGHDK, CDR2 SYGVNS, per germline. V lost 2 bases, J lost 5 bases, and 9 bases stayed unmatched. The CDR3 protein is CASSEPSGTGMTGELFF. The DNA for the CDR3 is TGTGCCAGCAGTGAACCTTCCGGGACAGGGATGACCGGGGAGCTGTTTTTT.

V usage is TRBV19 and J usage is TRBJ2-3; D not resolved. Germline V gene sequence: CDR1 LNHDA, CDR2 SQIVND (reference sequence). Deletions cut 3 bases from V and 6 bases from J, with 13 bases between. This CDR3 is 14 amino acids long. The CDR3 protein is CASSMSLLGDTQYF. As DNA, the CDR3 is TGTGCCAGTAGTATGTCCCTTCTAGGGGATACGCAGTATTTT. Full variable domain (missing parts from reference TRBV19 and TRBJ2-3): DGGITQSPKYLFRKEGQNVTLSCEQNLNHDAMYWYRQDPGQGLRLIYYSQIVNDFQKGDIAEGYSVSREKKESFPLTVTSAQKNPTAFYLCASSMSLLGDTQYFGPGTRLTVL.

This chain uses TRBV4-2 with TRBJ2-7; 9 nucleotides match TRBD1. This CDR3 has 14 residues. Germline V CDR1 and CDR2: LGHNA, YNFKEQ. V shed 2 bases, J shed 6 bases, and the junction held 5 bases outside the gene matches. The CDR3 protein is CASSQPGQGPEQYF. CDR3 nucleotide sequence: TGTGCCAGCAGCCAACCCGGACAGGGGCCCGAGCAGTACTTC.